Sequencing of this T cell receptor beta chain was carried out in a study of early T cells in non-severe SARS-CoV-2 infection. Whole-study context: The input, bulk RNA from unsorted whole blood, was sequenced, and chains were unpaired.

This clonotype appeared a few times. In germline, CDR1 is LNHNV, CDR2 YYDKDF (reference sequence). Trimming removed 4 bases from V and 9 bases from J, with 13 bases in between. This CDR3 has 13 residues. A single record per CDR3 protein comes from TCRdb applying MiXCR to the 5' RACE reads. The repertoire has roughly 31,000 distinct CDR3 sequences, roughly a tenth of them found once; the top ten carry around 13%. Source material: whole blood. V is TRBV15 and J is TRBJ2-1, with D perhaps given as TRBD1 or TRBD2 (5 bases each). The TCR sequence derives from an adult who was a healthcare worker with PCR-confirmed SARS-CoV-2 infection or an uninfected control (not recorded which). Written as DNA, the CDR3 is TGTGCCACCAGCAAGGGACGGTCTAGTGAGCAGTTCTTC. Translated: CATSKGRSSEQFF.